This T cell receptor beta chain stems from a study of CD8 T cells in ankylosing spondylitis. Study results and caveats: A motif of 7 to 9 highly homologous TCR beta variants was seen as apparently characteristic of ankylosing spondylitis blood. Significant enrichment of disease-linked clones was reportedly seen in matched ankylosing spondylitis synovial fluid. In reactive arthritis synovial fluid and blood, some motif variants had been reported before.

One entry per CDR3 protein, called by TCRdb with MiXCR from the 5' RACE reads. The repertoire holds hundreds of thousands of distinct CDR3 sequences, with roughly 20% as singletons. With 4 bases removed from V and 3 bases from J, the gap between germline ends came to 19 bases. Germline CDR1 and CDR2: MGHRA and YSYEKL. This CDR3 is built from 16 residues. This clonotype was detected a few times. The antigen is undetermined. The clonotype comes from a male donor with ankylosing spondylitis or in good health (not recorded which). The gene calls are TRBV4-1 and TRBJ2-7; D may match TRBD1 or TRBD2 (6 bases each). Sequenced: blood, either unsorted or a sorted T cell fraction (not recorded which). This chain's CDR3 is CASSRLGGGEYYEQYF. CDR3 coding DNA: TGCGCCAGCAGCCGCCTGGGGGGCGGAGAATACTACGAGCAGTACTTC.